A single T cell receptor (beta chain) is shown here with its context. Its antigen remains unidentified. The V and J ends lost 7 bases and 2 bases respectively, with 19 bases between them. Germline-derived CDR1 and CDR2 are GTSNPN and SVGIG (reference sequence). This CDR3 has 15 amino acids. This sample is part of a study of T cells in Graves' hyperthyroidism and ophthalmopathy. Overall study results and limits: A 13 V-J model separated ophthalmopathy from stable hyperthyroidism. Most thyroid-expanded clonotypes above 0.001 were also found in blood.

Authors of the study amplified TCR beta CDR3 regions from RNA transcripts. Researchers ran a first-round RT-PCR on the TCR CDR3 using the HTBI primer set. Each CDR3 protein is one row after TCRdb ran MiXCR on the multiplex PCR reads. This sample carries 500,000 to 650,000 distinct CDR3 sequences, roughly 15% of them seen once, and the ten largest clones take about an eighth. Material: blood. This TCR came from a woman aged 50 to 60 with Graves' ophthalmopathy. This chain connects TRBV30 to TRBJ2-3, with D perhaps matching TRBD2 (5 bases). The CDR3 spells CAFRWASRLTDTQYF. CDR3 nucleotide sequence: TGTGCCTTTCGTTGGGCTAGCCGACTCACAGATACGCAGTATTTT. The variable domain in full, with the rest retrieved from reference TRBV30 and TRBJ2-3, is SQTIHQWPATLVQPVGSPLSLECTVEGTSNPNLYWYRQAAGRGLQLLFYSVGIGQISSEVPQNLSASRPQDRQFILSSKKLLLSDSGFYLCAFRWASRLTDTQYFGPGTRLTVL.